The 30 T cell receptor beta chains listed next were all sequenced from one sample in a study of OX40 agonist ivuxolimab in advanced cancers. The assay was immunoSEQ multiplex PCR, and TCRdb's table has in-frame clones only and misses some. The table includes about 47,000 clones, 88% detected once. The material was CD4+ or CD8+ T cells sorted from blood, obtained in a trial of the OX40 agonist ivuxolimab. The source is an adult with an advanced solid tumor such as melanoma, head and neck, liver or kidney cancer.

To note about this clone: The same CDR3 is also encoded by other DNA sequences in this sample. The rearrangement uses TRBV11-2 and TRBJ2-7, with TRBD1 as a possible D gene (6 bases). The germline CDR1 and CDR2 sequences are SGHAT and FQNNGV. This CDR3 has 12 residues. V lost 2 bases, J lost 8 bases, and 10 bases lay in between. The CDR3 region is CASSLKGVKQYF. In DNA form, the CDR3 reads TGTGCCAGCAGCTTAAAGGGGGTAAAGCAGTACTTC. Full variable domain (rest looked up from reference TRBV11-2 and TRBJ2-7): EAGVAQSPRYKIIEKRQSVAFWCNPISGHATLYWYQQILGQGPKLLIQFQNNGVVDDSQLPKDRFSAERLKGVDSTLKIQPAKLEDSAVYLCASSLKGVKQYFGPGTRLTVT.

This chain connects TRBV10-1 to TRBJ1-5; 7 nucleotides agree with TRBD1. The CDR3 is 21 residues long. CDR1 is WNHNN and CDR2 is SYGVQD in the germline V gene (reference sequence). Trimming at V came to 7 bases and at J to 4 bases, leaving 28 bases not matched to a gene. For the CDR3, the DNA is TGCGCCAGCACTAGGGGGCAGGGGTCCCGTACTAACAAAGGCGGGAATCAGCCCCAGCATTTT. Translating gives CASTRGQGSRTNKGGNQPQHF.

This chain links TRBV6-1 with TRBJ1-2; D gene ambiguous. The CDR3 has 11 amino acids. Germline values: CDR1 MNHNS, CDR2 SASEGT. Trimming took off 6 bases at V and 8 bases at J, with 10 bases between the two ends. Here the CDR3 reads CASRYSRGYTF. Here the CDR3 DNA reads TGTGCCAGCAGGTACAGTCGGGGCTACACCTTC.

The V gene is TRBV6-4, the J gene TRBJ1-2, with a possible D match to TRBD1 (5 bases). The CDR3 has 14 residues. Germline loops: CDR1 MRHNA, CDR2 SNTAGT. Between the trimmed V and J ends, which lost 7 bases and 5 bases, there was a span of 17 bases. The CDR3 loop is CASNSLRGKYGYTF. The CDR3 region has the DNA TGTGCCAGCAACTCTCTGAGGGGCAAGTATGGCTACACCTTC.

The chain links TRBV4-2 to TRBJ2-1; 9 bases align to TRBD2. V was clipped by 0 bases and J by 3 bases; unmatched bases: 6. Germline CDR1 is LGHNA and CDR2 is YNFKEQ. The CDR3 extends over 17 amino acids. The CDR3 sequence is CASSQEVPRGGYNEQFF. As DNA, the CDR3 is TGTGCCAGCAGCCAAGAGGTTCCGCGGGGGGGCTACAATGAGCAGTTCTTC.

Details on this clone: Other DNA sequences in this sample translate to the same CDR3. This rearrangement joins TRBV7-6 to TRBJ2-6, with 11 bases lining up with TRBD2. The trim removed 3 bases at V and 4 bases at J, leaving 11 bases unmatched. Germline CDR1 reads SGHVS; CDR2 reads FNYEAQ. The CDR3 has 19 amino acids. CDR3 sequence (DNA): TGTGCCAGCAGCTTGCCACGAGCGGGGACTAGCGGAGGGGCCAACGTCCTGACTTTC. Residues: CASSLPRAGTSGGANVLTF.

The chain joins TRBV27 to TRBJ1-2; 7 nucleotides line up with TRBD1. Germline V gives CDR1 MNHEY, CDR2 SMNVEV (reference sequence). V was clipped by 2 bases and J by 4 bases; unmatched bases: 4. There are 14 residues in the CDR3. CDR3 region: CASSLKGATYGYTF. CDR3 in DNA: TGTGCCAGCAGTTTAAAGGGGGCAACCTATGGCTACACCTTC.

V usage is TRBV6-5 and J usage is TRBJ1-1; unclear D gene. The CDR3 is made up of 12 amino acids. Trimming removed 2 bases from V and 5 bases from J, with 6 bases in between. The V gene's germline CDR1 is MNHEY and CDR2 SVGAGI. CDR3 bases: TGTGCCAGCAGTTACGGTCTGACTGAAGCTTTCTTT. It specifies CASSYGLTEAFF.

V and J are TRBV6-1 and TRBJ2-7; 9 nucleotides align to TRBD1. The CDR3 totals 13 residues. Germline trimming cut 6 bases from V and 4 bases from J; bases unmatched to any gene: 4. Per the germline V gene, CDR1 is MNHNS and CDR2 is SASEGT. CDR3 protein: CASRQGASYEQYF. The CDR3 region has the DNA TGTGCCAGCAGACAGGGGGCGTCTTACGAGCAGTACTTC.

The chain carries TRBV27 and TRBJ1-4; TRBD1 matches at 10 bases. CDR1 is MNHEY and CDR2 is SMNVEV in the germline V gene (reference sequence). J gave up 6 bases and V 5 bases, and 9 bases lay outside the gene matches. The CDR3 extends over 16 amino acids. The CDR3 region has the DNA TGTGCCAGCAGTGGGACAGGGGCGCAACTAGATGAAAAACTGTTTTTT. It translates to CASSGTGAQLDEKLFF. The complete variable domain, with remaining parts taken from reference TRBV27 and TRBJ1-4, reads EAQVTQNPRYLITVTGKKLTVTCSQNMNHEYMSWYRQDPGLGLRQIYYSMNVEVTDKGDVPEGYKVSRKEKRNFPLILESPSPNQTSLYFCASSGTGAQLDEKLFFGSGTQLSVL.

The V call is TRBV5-1, the J call TRBJ2-7; D gene uncertain. Trimming pared 1 base from V and 2 bases from J, leaving 7 bases between. Germline assignment: CDR1 SGHRS and CDR2 YFSETQ. The CDR3 loop spans 13 amino acids. The DNA of the CDR3 is TGCGCCAGCAGCTTGCGGGTCCCCTACGAGCAGTACTTC. It codes for CASSLRVPYEQYF. Combining the CDR3 with reference TRBV5-1 and TRBJ2-7 gives the whole variable domain KAGVTQTPRYLIKTRGQQVTLSCSPISGHRSVSWYQQTPGQGLQFLFEYFSETQRNKGNFPGRFSGRQFSNSRSEMNVSTLELGDSALYLCASSLRVPYEQYFGPGTRLTVT.

The chain couples TRBV13 to TRBJ2-1, with D possibly being TRBD1 or TRBD2 (5 bases each). Germline V gene data show CDR1 as PRHDT and CDR2 as FYEKMQ (reference sequence). Trimming took 0 bases from V and 6 from J, leaving 12 bases between them. This CDR3 spans 15 amino acids. CDR3: CASSLGGEIFNEQFF. The DNA of the CDR3 is TGTGCCAGCAGCTTAGGGGGGGAGATTTTCAATGAGCAGTTCTTC.

The genes are TRBV19 and TRBJ2-5, with D uncertain. CDR1 LNHDA and CDR2 SQIVND come from the germline V gene (reference sequence). V was trimmed by 4 bases and J by 5 bases, leaving 8 bases between them. The CDR3 consists of 12 residues. CDR3 sequence (DNA): TGTGCCAGTAGTAGTGTCCGGGAGACCCAGTACTTC. Translating gives CASSSVRETQYF.

This rearrangement joins TRBV5-1 to TRBJ2-7, with D unclear. Germline CDR1 SGHRS, CDR2 YFSETQ. Between the trimmed V and J ends, which lost 0 bases and 2 bases, there was a span of 9 bases. This CDR3 spans 14 amino acids. The CDR3 region is CASSLGAGAYEQYF. CDR3 bases: TGCGCCAGCAGCTTGGGTGCAGGAGCCTACGAGCAGTACTTC.

This chain connects TRBV4-1 to TRBJ2-1; TRBD2 aligns across 12 bases. With V trimmed by 3 bases and J by 7 bases, 4 bases remained unmatched. This CDR3 spans 15 amino acids. Germline V gene lookup returns CDR1 MGHRA and CDR2 YSYEKL. CDR3: CASSQGGLAGNEQFF. The CDR3 bases are TGCGCCAGCAGCCAGGGAGGACTAGCGGGGAATGAGCAGTTCTTC.

This chain joins TRBV6-5 and TRBJ2-2, with D unresolved. The CDR3 extends over 12 amino acids. Germline V CDR1 and CDR2: MNHEY, SVGAGI. V was trimmed by 5 bases and J by 9 bases, leaving 10 bases between them. CDR3 region: CASSPRAWELFF. DNA of the CDR3: TGTGCCAGCAGTCCCCGGGCCTGGGAGCTGTTTTTT.

This chain joins TRBV5-4 and TRBJ2-5; D is ambiguous. The closer fit of TRBJ2-7 to the DNA end suggests the J call may be wrong. CDR3 length: 13 amino acids. Germline V gene data show CDR1 as SGHNT and CDR2 as YYREEE (reference sequence). CDR3 loop: CASSLITTYEQYF. The DNA for the CDR3 is TGTGCCAGCAGCCTGATAACGACCTACGAGCAGTACTTC.

V and J are TRBV30 and TRBJ2-5; no clear D. The CDR3 sequence is 13 residues long. V was clipped by 0 bases and J by 4 bases, with 9 bases between them. Germline V gives CDR1 GTSNPN, CDR2 SVGIG (reference sequence). For the CDR3, the DNA is TGTGCCTGGAGTGTAAGTTGGGGAGAGACCCAGTACTTC. Residues: CAWSVSWGETQYF.

V is TRBV19 and J is TRBJ1-1, with TRBD1 matching over 10 bases. CDR1 and CDR2 from the germline V gene are LNHDA and SQIVND (reference sequence). J lost 5 bases, V lost 3 bases, and 9 bases had no gene match. The CDR3 extends over 16 amino acids. The CDR3 protein is CASSMVGQGSLTEAFF. In nucleotides, the CDR3 is TGTGCCAGTAGTATGGTGGGACAGGGGAGTTTAACTGAAGCTTTCTTT.

The chain joins TRBV14 to TRBJ1-1; tentative D call: TRBD1 (5 bases). The V end lost 4 bases, the J end lost 0 bases, and 6 bases lay between the germline ends. The CDR3 has 13 residues. Germline CDR1 SGHDN, CDR2 FVKESK. The DNA of the CDR3 is TGTGCCAGCAGCCCGGGGGTGAACACTGAAGCTTTCTTT. Encoded protein: CASSPGVNTEAFF.

This clone appeared many times. The chain has TRBV11-2 and TRBJ2-7, with 8 bases matching TRBD1. Germline V CDR1 and CDR2: SGHAT, FQNNGV. The junction had 6 bases not matched to a gene; V was cut back by 3 bases and J by 2 bases. The CDR3 covers 15 residues. The CDR3 DNA reads as TGTGCCAGCAGCTTCTCCTCGGGACAGGCCTACGAGCAGTACTTC. The encoded protein is CASSFSSGQAYEQYF.

A single count supports this clone. V usage is TRBV28 and J usage is TRBJ1-2; D is perhaps TRBD1 (5 bases). Germline V gene data show CDR1 as MDHEN and CDR2 as SYDVKM. Deletions cut 5 bases from V and 3 bases from J, with 16 bases between. The CDR3 loop spans 15 amino acids. The CDR3 bases are TGTGCCAGCAGTCCGATTACCCAGGGAGACTATGGCTACACCTTC. Amino acids: CASSPITQGDYGYTF.

The chain combines TRBV27 with TRBJ2-7; perhaps TRBD1 as D (5 bases). The germline CDR1 and CDR2 sequences are MNHEY and SMNVEV (reference sequence). Trimming pared 0 bases from V and 3 bases from J, leaving 18 bases between. The CDR3 totals 17 residues. CDR3 bases: TGTGCCAGCAGTTTATCGGGATTGGGGCCGAGATTCTACGAGCAGTACTTC. Its translation: CASSLSGLGPRFYEQYF.

The rearrangement uses TRBV6-5 and TRBJ2-2; D may be TRBD2 (5 bases). Germline V gene lookup returns CDR1 MNHEY and CDR2 SVGAGI. The CDR3 is made up of 16 amino acids. V lost 0 bases and J 5 bases, leaving 13 bases between the germline ends. CDR3 protein: CASSYSGVRRTGELFF. The DNA for the CDR3 is TGTGCCAGCAGTTACTCCGGGGTCCGAAGAACCGGGGAGCTGTTTTTT.

The CDR3 nucleotides read TGTGCCAGTAGTATAAGCCGACAGGGAAGCGATCGCGAGCAGTACTTC. Translating gives CASSISRQGSDREQYF. The chain is built from TRBV19 and TRBJ2-7; TRBD1 matches at 7 bases. Losses at the gene ends were 2 bases for V and 6 bases for J; bases not matched to a gene: 13. Per the germline V gene, CDR1 is LNHDA and CDR2 is SQIVND (reference sequence). The CDR3 consists of 16 residues.

Only a few counts were recorded for this clone. The genes are TRBV19 and TRBJ1-1; TRBD1 agrees at 10 bases. The germline gives CDR1 LNHDA, CDR2 SQIVND (reference sequence). The CDR3 length is 17 residues. V was pared by 0 bases and J by 0 bases, with 4 bases of the junction left unmatched. CDR3 protein: CASSIDGTGAMNTEAFF. The CDR3, as DNA: TGTGCCAGTAGTATAGACGGGACAGGGGCCATGAACACTGAAGCTTTCTTT.

The chain links TRBV5-4 to TRBJ1-5; a possible D gene is TRBD1 (6 bases). The V gene's germline CDR1 is SGHNT and CDR2 YYREEE (reference sequence). This CDR3 has 14 amino acids. V was trimmed by 2 bases and J by 7 bases, leaving 13 bases between them. The CDR3 here is CASSFFPGDQPQHF. The CDR3 nucleotides read TGTGCCAGCAGCTTTTTCCCAGGGGACCAGCCCCAGCATTTT.

The rearrangement uses TRBV27 and TRBJ2-5; no clear D gene. The germline gives CDR1 MNHEY, CDR2 SMNVEV (reference sequence). V was shortened by 5 bases and J by 2 bases, with 6 bases between the two germline ends. This CDR3 region has 12 residues. The CDR3 region is CASSRIQETQYF. In nucleotides, the CDR3 is TGTGCCAGCAGTCGGATTCAAGAGACCCAGTACTTC.

The chain uses TRBV27 and TRBJ2-3; D may be TRBD1 or TRBD2 (6 bases each). V was trimmed by 0 bases and J by 5 bases, leaving 21 bases between them. The CDR3 totals 18 residues. Germline V lookup: CDR1 MNHEY, CDR2 SMNVEV (reference sequence). This chain's CDR3 is CASSLSGTRGLGGDTQYF. CDR3 DNA sequence: TGTGCCAGCAGTTTATCGGGGACAAGAGGGTTGGGAGGAGATACGCAGTATTTT.

The chain joins TRBV7-3 to TRBJ2-1; no firm D call. Germline values: CDR1 SGHTA, CDR2 FQGTGA. The ends were cut back, 3 bases at V and 4 bases at J, with 16 bases in the middle. CDR3 length equals 16 residues. Here the CDR3 reads CASSFLMVDAYNEQFF. CDR3 DNA: TGTGCCAGCAGCTTTTTAATGGTTGATGCGTACAATGAGCAGTTCTTC.